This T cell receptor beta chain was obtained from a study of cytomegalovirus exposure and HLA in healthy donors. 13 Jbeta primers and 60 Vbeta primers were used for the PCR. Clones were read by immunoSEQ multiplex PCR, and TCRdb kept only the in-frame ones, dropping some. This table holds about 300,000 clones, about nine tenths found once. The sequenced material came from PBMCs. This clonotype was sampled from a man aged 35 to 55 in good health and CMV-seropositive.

CDR3 in amino acids: CASRDGRTDIYGYTF. CDR3 bases: TGTGCCAGCAGGGACGGGAGGACAGACATCTATGGCTACACCTTC. The chain joins TRBV6-6 to TRBJ1-2; tentative D call: TRBD1 (6 bases). CDR1 and CDR2 from the germline V gene are MNHNY and SVGAGI (reference sequence). V lost 6 bases, J lost 4 bases, and 18 bases lay in between. This CDR3 has 15 amino acids.